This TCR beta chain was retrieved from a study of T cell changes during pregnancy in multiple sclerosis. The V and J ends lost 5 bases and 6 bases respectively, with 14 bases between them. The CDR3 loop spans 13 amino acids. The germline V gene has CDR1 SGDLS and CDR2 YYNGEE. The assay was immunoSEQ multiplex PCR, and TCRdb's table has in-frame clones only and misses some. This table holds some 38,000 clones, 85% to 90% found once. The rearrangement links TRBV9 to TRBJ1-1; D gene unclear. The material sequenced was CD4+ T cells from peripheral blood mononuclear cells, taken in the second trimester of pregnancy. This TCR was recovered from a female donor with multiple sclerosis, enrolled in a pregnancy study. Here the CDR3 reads CASSPSGLSEAFF. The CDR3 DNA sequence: TGTGCCAGCAGTCCTTCGGGGTTGTCTGAAGCTTTCTTT.